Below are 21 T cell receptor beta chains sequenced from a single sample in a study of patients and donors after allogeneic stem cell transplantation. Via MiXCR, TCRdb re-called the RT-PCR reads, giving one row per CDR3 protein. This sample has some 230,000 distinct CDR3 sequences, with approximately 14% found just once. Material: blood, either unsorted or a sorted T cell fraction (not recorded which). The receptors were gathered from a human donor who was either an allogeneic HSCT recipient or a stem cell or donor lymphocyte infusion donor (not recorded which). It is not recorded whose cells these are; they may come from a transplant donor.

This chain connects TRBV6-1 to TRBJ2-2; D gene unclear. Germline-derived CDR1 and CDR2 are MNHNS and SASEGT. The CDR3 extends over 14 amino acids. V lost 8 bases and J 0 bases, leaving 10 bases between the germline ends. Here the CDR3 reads CASLRQPNTGELFF. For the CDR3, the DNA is TGTGCCAGCCTCAGACAACCGAACACCGGGGAGCTGTTTTTT.

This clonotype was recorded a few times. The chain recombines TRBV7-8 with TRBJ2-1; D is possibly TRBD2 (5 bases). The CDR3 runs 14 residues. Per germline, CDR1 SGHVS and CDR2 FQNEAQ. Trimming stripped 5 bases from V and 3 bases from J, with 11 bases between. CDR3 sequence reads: CASSPEARYNEQFF. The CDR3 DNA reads TGTGCCAGCAGCCCGGAGGCGCGCTACAATGAGCAGTTCTTC.

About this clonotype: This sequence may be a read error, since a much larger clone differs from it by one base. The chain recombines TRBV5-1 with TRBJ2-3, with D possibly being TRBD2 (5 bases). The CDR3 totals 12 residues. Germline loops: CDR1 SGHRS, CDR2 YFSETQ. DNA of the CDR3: TGCGCCAGCACACTAGAGTCAGAAACGCAGTATTTT. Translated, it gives CASTLESETQYF.

The CDR3 sequence is CSARAASSYNEQFF. The CDR3 coding sequence is TGCAGTGCTAGAGCGGCTAGCTCCTACAATGAGCAGTTCTTC. V gene TRBV20-1 combines with J gene TRBJ2-1, with D uncertain. Germline-derived CDR1 and CDR2 are DFQATT and SNEGSKA (reference sequence). V was cut by 1 base and J by 0 bases, with 7 bases left in between. The CDR3 length is 14 residues.

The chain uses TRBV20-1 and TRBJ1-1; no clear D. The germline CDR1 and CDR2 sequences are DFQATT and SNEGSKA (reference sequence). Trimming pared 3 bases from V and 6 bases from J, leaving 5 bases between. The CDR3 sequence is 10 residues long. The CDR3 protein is CSARVSEAFF. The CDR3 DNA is TGCAGTGCTAGGGTCTCTGAAGCTTTCTTT.

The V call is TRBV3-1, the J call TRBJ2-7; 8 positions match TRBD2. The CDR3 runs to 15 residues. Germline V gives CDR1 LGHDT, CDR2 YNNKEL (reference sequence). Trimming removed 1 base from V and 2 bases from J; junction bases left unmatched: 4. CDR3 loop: CASSQGEAGAYEQYF. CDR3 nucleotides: TGTGCCAGCAGCCAAGGTGAAGCGGGAGCCTACGAGCAGTACTTC.

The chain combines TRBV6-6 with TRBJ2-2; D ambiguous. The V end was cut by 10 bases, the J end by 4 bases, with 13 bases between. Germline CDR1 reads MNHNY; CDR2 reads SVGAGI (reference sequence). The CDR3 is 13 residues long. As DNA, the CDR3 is TGTGCCAACAGCCCGACTGCCACCGGGGAGCTGTTTTTT. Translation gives CANSPTATGELFF.

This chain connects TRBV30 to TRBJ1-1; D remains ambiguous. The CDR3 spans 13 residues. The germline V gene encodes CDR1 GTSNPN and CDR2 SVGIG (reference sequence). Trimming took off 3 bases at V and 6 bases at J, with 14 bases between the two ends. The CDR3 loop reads CAWREFRRAEAFF. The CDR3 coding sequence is TGTGCCTGGAGGGAATTTCGGCGCGCTGAAGCTTTCTTT.

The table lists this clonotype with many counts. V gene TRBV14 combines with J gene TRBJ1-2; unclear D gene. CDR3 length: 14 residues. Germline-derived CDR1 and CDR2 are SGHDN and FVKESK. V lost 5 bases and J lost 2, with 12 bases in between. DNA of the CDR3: TGTGCCAGCAGCGCCAGAACAAACAACTATGGCTACACCTTC. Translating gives CASSARTNNYGYTF.

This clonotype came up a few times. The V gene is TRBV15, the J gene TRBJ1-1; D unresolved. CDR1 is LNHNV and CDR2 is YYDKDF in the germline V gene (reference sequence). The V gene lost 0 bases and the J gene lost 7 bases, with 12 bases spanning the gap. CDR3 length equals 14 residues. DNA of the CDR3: TGTGCCACCAGCAGAGATAATCGGAGGGATGAAGCTTTCTTT. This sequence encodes CATSRDNRRDEAFF.

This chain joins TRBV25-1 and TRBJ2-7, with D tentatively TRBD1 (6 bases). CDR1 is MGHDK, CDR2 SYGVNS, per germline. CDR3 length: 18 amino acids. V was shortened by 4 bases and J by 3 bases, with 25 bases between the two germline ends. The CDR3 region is CASSGGPNRDSAGYEQYF. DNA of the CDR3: TGTGCCAGCAGTGGGGGACCGAACAGGGATAGCGCCGGCTACGAGCAGTACTTC.

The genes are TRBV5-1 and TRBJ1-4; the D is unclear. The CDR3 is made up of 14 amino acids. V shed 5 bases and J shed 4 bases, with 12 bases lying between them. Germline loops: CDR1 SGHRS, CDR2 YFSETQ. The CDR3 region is CASSPGLNNEKLFF. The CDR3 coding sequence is TGCGCCAGCAGTCCGGGGTTGAATAATGAAAAACTGTTTTTT.

The CDR3 DNA reads as TGTGCCAGTAGCCCTAGCGGGGGCGAGACCCAGTACTTC. Its translation: CASSPSGGETQYF. V and J are TRBV19 and TRBJ2-5, with 10 bases aligning to TRBD2. V was pared by 6 bases and J by 5 bases, with 3 bases of the junction left unmatched. Germline V gene lookup returns CDR1 LNHDA and CDR2 SQIVND (reference sequence). This CDR3 is built from 13 residues.

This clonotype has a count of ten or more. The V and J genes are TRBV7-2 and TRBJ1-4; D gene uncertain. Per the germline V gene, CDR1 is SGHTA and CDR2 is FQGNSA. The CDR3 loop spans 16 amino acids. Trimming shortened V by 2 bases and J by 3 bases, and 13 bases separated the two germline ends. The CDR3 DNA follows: TGTGCCAGCAGCTTAACTAAGTGGGGTCCTAATGAAAAACTGTTTTTT. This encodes CASSLTKWGPNEKLFF.

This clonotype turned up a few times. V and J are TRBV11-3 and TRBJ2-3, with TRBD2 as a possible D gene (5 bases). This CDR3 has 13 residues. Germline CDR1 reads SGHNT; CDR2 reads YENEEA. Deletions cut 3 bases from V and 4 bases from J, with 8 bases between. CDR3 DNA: TGTGCCAGCAGCTTGGCAGCGGCAGATACGCAGTATTTT. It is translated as CASSLAAADTQYF.

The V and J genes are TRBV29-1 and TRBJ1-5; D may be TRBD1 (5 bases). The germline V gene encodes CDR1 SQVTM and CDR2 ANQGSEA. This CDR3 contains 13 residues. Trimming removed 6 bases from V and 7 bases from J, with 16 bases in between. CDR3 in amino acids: CSVTGTAGQPQHF. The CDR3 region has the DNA TGCAGCGTGACCGGGACCGCCGGCCAGCCCCAGCATTTT. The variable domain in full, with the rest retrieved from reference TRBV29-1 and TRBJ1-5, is SAVISQKPSRDICQRGTSLTIQCQVDSQVTMMFWYRQQPGQSLTLIATANQGSEATYESGFVIDKFPISRPNLTFSTLTVSNMSPEDSSIYLCSVTGTAGQPQHFGDGTRLSIL.

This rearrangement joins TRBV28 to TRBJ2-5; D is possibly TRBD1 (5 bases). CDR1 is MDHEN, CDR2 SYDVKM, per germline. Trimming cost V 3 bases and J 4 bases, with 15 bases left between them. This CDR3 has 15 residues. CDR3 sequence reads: CASSFPTKGAETQYF. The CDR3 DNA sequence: TGTGCCAGCAGTTTCCCGACCAAAGGGGCAGAGACCCAGTACTTC.

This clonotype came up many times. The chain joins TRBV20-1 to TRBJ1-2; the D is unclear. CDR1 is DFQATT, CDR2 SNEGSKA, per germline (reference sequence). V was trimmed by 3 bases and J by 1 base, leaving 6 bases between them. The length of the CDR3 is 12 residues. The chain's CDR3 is CSASANNYGYTF. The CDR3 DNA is TGCAGTGCTAGCGCCAATAACTATGGCTACACCTTC.

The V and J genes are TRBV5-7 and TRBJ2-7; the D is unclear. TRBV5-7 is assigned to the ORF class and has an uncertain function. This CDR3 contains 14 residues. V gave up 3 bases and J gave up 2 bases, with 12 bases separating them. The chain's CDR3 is CASSSGMQPYEQYF. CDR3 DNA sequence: TGTGCCAGCAGCTCCGGCATGCAGCCCTACGAGCAGTACTTC.

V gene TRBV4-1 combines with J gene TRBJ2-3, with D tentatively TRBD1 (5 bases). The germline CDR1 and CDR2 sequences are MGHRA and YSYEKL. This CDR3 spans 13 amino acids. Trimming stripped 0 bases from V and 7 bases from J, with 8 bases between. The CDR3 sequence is CASSQDRTNTQYF. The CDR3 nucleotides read TGCGCCAGCAGCCAAGATCGGACAAATACGCAGTATTTT.

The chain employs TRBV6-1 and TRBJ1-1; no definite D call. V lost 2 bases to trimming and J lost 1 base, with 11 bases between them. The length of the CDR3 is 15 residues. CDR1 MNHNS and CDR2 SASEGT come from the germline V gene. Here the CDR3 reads CASSEIGTQNTEAFF. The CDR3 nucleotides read TGTGCCAGCAGTGAAATCGGCACCCAGAACACTGAAGCTTTCTTT.